Here is one T cell receptor beta chain with its context. One end of the junction fails to match germline, which may point to a read error. Using immunoSEQ multiplex PCR, the repertoire was profiled, and TCRdb retains in-frame clones only, with some absent. Counted here are 150,000 or so clones, 87% occurring once; the ten biggest clones make up roughly 1.4%. The entry originates in a study of blood T cell repertoires in COVID-19. Looking at the study overall: COVID-19 samples collected from the United States, Italy and Spain covered acute and convalescent phases.

The receptor was isolated from a woman in her fifties or sixties with acute or convalescent COVID-19. The material sequenced was peripheral blood.

The CDR3 region has the DNA TGCGCCAGCAGCTCTGGCGGCCAAACCTCCTTC. It codes for CASSSGGQTSF. The chain recombines TRBV5-1 with TRBJ2-7; D gene ambiguous. The germline CDR1 and CDR2 sequences are SGHRS and YFSETQ. CDR3 size: 11 residues. Drawing the rest from reference TRBV5-1 and TRBJ2-7, the complete variable domain is KAGVTQTPRYLIKTRGQQVTLSCSPISGHRSVSWYQQTPGQGLQFLFEYFSETQRNKGNFPGRFSGRQFSNSRSEMNVSTLELGDSALYLCASSSGGQTSFGPGTRLTVT.